This TCR beta chain was documented in a study of T-cell reconstitution after alpha-beta-depleted transplantation in children. This clonotype was counted at least ten times. During its preparation, the TCRbeta library received unique molecular identifiers. TCRdb recomputed calls from the PCR reads with MiXCR, one row per CDR3 protein. The sample records hundreds of thousands of distinct CDR3 sequences, under 15% being singletons. Germline values: CDR1 DFQATT, CDR2 SNEGSKA (reference sequence). J lost 0 bases, V lost 1 base, and 3 bases had no gene match. This CDR3 spans 16 amino acids. The rearrangement uses TRBV20-1 and TRBJ1-4; 9 nucleotides agree with TRBD1. The TCR was taken from a girl aged 2-10 years with congenital amegakaryocytic thrombocytopenia, due to receive a stem cell transplant. The sequencing used PBMCs, collected before TCRalphabeta/CD19-depleted stem cell transplant. CDR3 amino acids: CSARVDRGPTNEKLFF. The CDR3 DNA follows: TGCAGTGCTAGAGTGGACAGGGGACCAACTAATGAAAAACTGTTTTTT.